These T cell receptor beta chains were read from a single sample in a study of shared clonotypes between healthy human individuals. Assay used: immunoSEQ multiplex PCR; TCRdb lists only in-frame clones, some missing. The repertoire holds about 2.1 million clones, approximately 92% seen once, with around 1.7% in the top ten. Input material: naive CD8+ T cells from PBMCs. The receptors come from a man younger than 35 in good health. Some clones in this sample may be carry-over from other donors' samples. CDR3s include the opening cysteine and the closing phenylalanine or tryptophan. Each record gives: V gene, D gene, CDR3 length, J gene, clone size, CDR3 protein, CDR3 DNA. The D gene is left open where the match is weak. The listing skips clone size in some rows; elsewhere it reads once, few, many or a size class.

V gene: TRBV27
D gene: NA
CDR3 length: 14
J gene: TRBJ2-1
clone size: NA
CDR3 protein: CASSFRDKYNEQFF
CDR3 DNA: TGTGCCAGCAGTTTTCGGGACAAATACAATGAGCAGTTCTTC

V gene: TRBV28
D gene: NA
CDR3 length: 14
J gene: TRBJ1-5
clone size: NA
CDR3 protein: CASRTDILNQPQHF
CDR3 DNA: TGTGCCAGCAGGACAGACATCCTCAATCAGCCCCAGCATTTT

V gene: TRBV27
D gene: NA
CDR3 length: 17
J gene: TRBJ1-2
clone size: NA
CDR3 protein: CASSLSGRGYGLEGYTF
CDR3 DNA: TGTGCCAGCAGTTTATCAGGTCGAGGGTACGGTTTGGAAGGCTACACCTTC

V gene: TRBV7-8
D gene: NA
CDR3 length: 13
J gene: TRBJ2-7
clone size: NA
CDR3 protein: CASSREPSYEQYF
CDR3 DNA: TGTGCCAGCAGCCGGGAGCCCTCCTACGAGCAGTACTTC

V gene: TRBV10-3
D gene: NA
CDR3 length: 16
J gene: TRBJ1-2
clone size: once
CDR3 protein: CASLRAGSTANYGYTF
CDR3 DNA: TGTGCCAGCCTTCGGGCAGGGTCGACTGCTAACTATGGCTACACCTTC

V gene: TRBV13
D gene: TRBD2
CDR3 length: 15
J gene: TRBJ2-7
clone size: NA
CDR3 protein: CASSLGTSGRQWSNF
CDR3 DNA: TGTGCCAGCAGCTTAGGGACTAGCGGGAGACAGTGGTCCAACTTC

V gene: TRBV28
D gene: NA
CDR3 length: 13
J gene: TRBJ2-7
clone size: once
CDR3 protein: CAGAWDFTYEQYF
CDR3 DNA: TGTGCCGGCGCATGGGACTTCACCTACGAGCAGTACTTC

V gene: TRBV9
D gene: NA
CDR3 length: 14
J gene: TRBJ2-7
clone size: NA
CDR3 protein: CASSPFQSSYEQYF
CDR3 DNA: TGTGCCAGCAGCCCGTTTCAGAGCTCCTACGAGCAGTACTTC

V gene: TRBV2
D gene: TRBD2
CDR3 length: 18
J gene: TRBJ2-7
clone size: NA
CDR3 protein: CATSLGTSGRAVFYEQYF
CDR3 DNA: TGTGCCACATCATTGGGGACTAGCGGGAGGGCCGTCTTCTACGAGCAGTACTTC

V gene: TRBV15
D gene: NA
CDR3 length: 17
J gene: TRBJ1-2
clone size: NA
CDR3 protein: CATSSRLLGKIGVGYTF
CDR3 DNA: TGTGCCACCAGCAGTCGCCTTTTGGGGAAGATAGGCGTCGGCTACACCTTC

V gene: TRBV23-1
D gene: NA
CDR3 length: 15
J gene: TRBJ1-2
clone size: NA
CDR3 protein: CASSRWRATNYGYTF
CDR3 DNA: TGCGCCAGCAGCCGATGGCGGGCAACTAACTATGGCTACACCTTC

V gene: TRBV14
D gene: TRBD1
CDR3 length: 16
J gene: TRBJ2-7
clone size: NA
CDR3 protein: CASSRAGTGISYEQYF
CDR3 DNA: TGTGCCAGCAGCCGAGCGGGGACAGGGATATCCTACGAGCAGTACTTC

V gene: TRBV29-1
D gene: NA
CDR3 length: 11
J gene: TRBJ2-7
clone size: NA
CDR3 protein: CSVSSYGEQYF
CDR3 DNA: TGCAGCGTTTCGTCCTACGGAGAGCAGTACTTC

V gene: TRBV9
D gene: TRBD2
CDR3 length: 14
J gene: TRBJ2-7
clone size: NA
CDR3 protein: CASSEGLAGDEQYF
CDR3 DNA: TGTGCCAGCAGCGAGGGACTAGCGGGAGACGAGCAGTACTTC

V gene: TRBV6-5
D gene: NA
CDR3 length: 16
J gene: TRBJ1-4
clone size: NA
CDR3 protein: CASSYSDPATNEKLFF
CDR3 DNA: TGTGCCAGCAGTTACTCGGACCCAGCAACTAATGAAAAACTGTTTTTT

V gene: TRBV25-1
D gene: TRBD1
CDR3 length: 17
J gene: TRBJ1-4
clone size: NA
CDR3 protein: CASSEYQQGDNFEKLFF
CDR3 DNA: TGTGCCAGCAGTGAATACCAACAGGGGGACAACTTCGAAAAACTGTTTTTT

V gene: TRBV27
D gene: NA
CDR3 length: 13
J gene: TRBJ2-2
clone size: NA
CDR3 protein: CASSFRNTGELFF
CDR3 DNA: TGTGCCAGCAGTTTTCGAAACACCGGGGAGCTGTTTTTT

V gene: TRBV9
D gene: TRBD2
CDR3 length: 17
J gene: TRBJ2-3
clone size: NA
CDR3 protein: CASSAKGLAGSTDTQYF
CDR3 DNA: TGTGCCAGCAGCGCCAAGGGACTAGCGGGAAGCACAGATACGCAGTATTTT

V gene: TRBV28
D gene: NA
CDR3 length: 15
J gene: TRBJ2-3
clone size: NA
CDR3 protein: CASSLLEGRTDTQYF
CDR3 DNA: TGTGCCAGCAGTTTACTCGAGGGGAGAACAGATACGCAGTATTTT

V gene: TRBV4-2
D gene: NA
CDR3 length: 14
J gene: TRBJ2-2
clone size: NA
CDR3 protein: CASSQVGNTGELFF
CDR3 DNA: TGTGCCAGCAGCCAAGTGGGGAACACCGGGGAGCTGTTTTTT

V gene: TRBV2
D gene: NA
CDR3 length: 13
J gene: TRBJ2-7
clone size: NA
CDR3 protein: CASSAKVSYEQYF
CDR3 DNA: TGTGCCAGCAGTGCGAAGGTCTCCTACGAGCAGTACTTC

V gene: TRBV4-3
D gene: TRBD1
CDR3 length: 13
J gene: TRBJ2-1
clone size: NA
CDR3 protein: CASSHGQGATQFF
CDR3 DNA: TGCGCCAGCAGCCATGGACAGGGGGCGACTCAGTTCTTC

V gene: TRBV27
D gene: NA
CDR3 length: 11
J gene: TRBJ1-2
clone size: NA
CDR3 protein: CASSYGYGYTF
CDR3 DNA: TGTGCCAGCAGTTACGGGTATGGCTACACCTTC

V gene: TRBV19
D gene: TRBD2
CDR3 length: 16
J gene: TRBJ2-1
clone size: NA
CDR3 protein: CASTVAGGSIYNEQFF
CDR3 DNA: TGTGCCAGTACGGTAGCGGGAGGCTCAATCTACAATGAGCAGTTCTTC

V gene: TRBV7-9
D gene: TRBD1
CDR3 length: 19
J gene: TRBJ1-2
clone size: NA
CDR3 protein: CASSLVSGTGKPPEYGYTF
CDR3 DNA: TGTGCCAGCAGCTTAGTTTCCGGGACAGGGAAGCCCCCCGAGTACGGCTACACCTTC

V gene: TRBV5-1
D gene: TRBD2
CDR3 length: 15
J gene: TRBJ2-7
clone size: NA
CDR3 protein: CASRGGLSETYEQYF
CDR3 DNA: TGCGCCAGCAGGGGAGGGCTCTCGGAGACCTACGAGCAGTACTTC

V gene: TRBV13
D gene: NA
CDR3 length: 14
J gene: TRBJ2-3
clone size: NA
CDR3 protein: CASSLGGRTDTQYF
CDR3 DNA: TGTGCCAGCAGCTTAGGGGGACGCACAGATACGCAGTATTTT

V gene: TRBV7-9
D gene: TRBD2
CDR3 length: 15
J gene: TRBJ2-5
clone size: NA
CDR3 protein: CASSDRLAVQETQYF
CDR3 DNA: TGTGCCAGCAGCGACAGACTAGCGGTCCAAGAGACCCAGTACTTC

V gene: TRBV5-1
D gene: NA
CDR3 length: 14
J gene: TRBJ2-2
clone size: NA
CDR3 protein: CASSPRENTGELFF
CDR3 DNA: TGCGCCAGCAGCCCGCGGGAGAACACCGGGGAGCTGTTTTTT

V gene: TRBV7-8
D gene: TRBD1
CDR3 length: 14
J gene: TRBJ2-7
clone size: NA
CDR3 protein: CASSLGGGPYEQYF
CDR3 DNA: TGTGCCAGCAGCTTAGGAGGGGGCCCCTACGAGCAGTACTTC

V gene: TRBV2
D gene: TRBD2
CDR3 length: 20
J gene: TRBJ2-3
clone size: NA
CDR3 protein: CASIRAPGLAGRLGGDTQYF
CDR3 DNA: TGTGCCAGCATCCGAGCTCCGGGACTAGCGGGGCGGCTCGGAGGAGATACGCAGTATTTT

V gene: TRBV5-8
D gene: TRBD2
CDR3 length: 15
J gene: TRBJ2-1
clone size: NA
CDR3 protein: CASSLVSGGDNEQFF
CDR3 DNA: TGTGCCAGCAGCTTGGTTAGCGGGGGGGACAATGAGCAGTTCTTC

V gene: TRBV7-9
D gene: NA
CDR3 length: 15
J gene: TRBJ2-7
clone size: NA
CDR3 protein: CASSFPGNRAYEQYF
CDR3 DNA: TGTGCCAGCAGCTTCCCAGGAAACAGAGCCTACGAGCAGTACTTC

V gene: TRBV19
D gene: TRBD1
CDR3 length: 14
J gene: TRBJ1-1
clone size: NA
CDR3 protein: CASSVRDRNTEAFF
CDR3 DNA: TGTGCCAGTAGTGTACGGGACAGGAACACTGAAGCTTTCTTT

V gene: TRBV2
D gene: NA
CDR3 length: 18
J gene: TRBJ2-1
clone size: NA
CDR3 protein: CASSESVPPVLAVNEQFF
CDR3 DNA: TGTGCCAGCAGTGAATCGGTCCCCCCGGTCCTAGCCGTCAATGAGCAGTTCTTC

V gene: TRBV28
D gene: NA
CDR3 length: 16
J gene: TRBJ1-4
clone size: NA
CDR3 protein: CASSPPLGSSNEKLFF
CDR3 DNA: TGTGCCAGCAGTCCGCCCCTGGGGAGCTCTAATGAAAAACTGTTTTTT

V gene: TRBV27
D gene: NA
CDR3 length: 12
J gene: TRBJ2-3
clone size: once
CDR3 protein: CASSLGWDTQYF
CDR3 DNA: TGTGCCAGCAGTCTCGGATGGGATACGCAGTATTTT

V gene: TRBV6-1
D gene: TRBD1
CDR3 length: 15
J gene: TRBJ1-4
clone size: NA
CDR3 protein: CASSGGTGGWEKLFF
CDR3 DNA: TGTGCCAGCAGTGGGGGGACAGGGGGTTGGGAAAAACTGTTTTTT

V gene: TRBV2
D gene: TRBD1
CDR3 length: 16
J gene: TRBJ1-2
clone size: NA
CDR3 protein: CASIMTPDRGVSGYTF
CDR3 DNA: TGTGCCAGCATCATGACGCCGGACAGGGGCGTTTCGGGCTACACCTTC

V gene: TRBV6-4
D gene: NA
CDR3 length: 13
J gene: TRBJ2-7
clone size: NA
CDR3 protein: CASSEHKNYEQYF
CDR3 DNA: TGTGCCAGCAGTGAGCACAAAAACTACGAGCAGTACTTC

V gene: TRBV15
D gene: NA
CDR3 length: 15
J gene: TRBJ1-5
clone size: NA
CDR3 protein: CATSRAAGPNQPQHF
CDR3 DNA: TGTGCCACCAGCAGAGCCGCAGGGCCCAATCAGCCCCAGCATTTT

V gene: TRBV7-9
D gene: NA
CDR3 length: 13
J gene: TRBJ2-1
clone size: NA
CDR3 protein: CASSLAGSNEQFF
CDR3 DNA: TGTGCCAGCAGCTTAGCCGGGAGCAATGAGCAGTTCTTC

V gene: TRBV28
D gene: TRBD1
CDR3 length: 14
J gene: TRBJ1-5
clone size: few
CDR3 protein: CASRTDREGQPQHF
CDR3 DNA: TGTGCCAGCAGAACCGACAGGGAGGGTCAGCCCCAGCATTTT

V gene: TRBV27
D gene: NA
CDR3 length: 17
J gene: TRBJ1-1
clone size: NA
CDR3 protein: CASSPFPRPTMNTEAFF
CDR3 DNA: TGTGCCAGCAGTCCTTTCCCACGACCTACGATGAACACTGAAGCTTTCTTT

V gene: TRBV28
D gene: NA
CDR3 length: 10
J gene: TRBJ2-5
clone size: NA
CDR3 protein: CASSLETQYF
CDR3 DNA: TGTGCCAGCAGTTTGGAGACCCAGTACTTC

V gene: TRBV7-9
D gene: NA
CDR3 length: 15
J gene: TRBJ1-5
clone size: NA
CDR3 protein: CASSLEGGKEQPQHF
CDR3 DNA: TGTGCCAGCAGCTTAGAAGGGGGAAAGGAACAACCCCAGCATTTT

V gene: TRBV11-1
D gene: NA
CDR3 length: 15
J gene: TRBJ2-1
clone size: once
CDR3 protein: CASAPQAISYNEQFF
CDR3 DNA: TGTGCCAGCGCGCCCCAAGCGATCTCCTACAATGAGCAGTTCTTC

V gene: TRBV28
D gene: NA
CDR3 length: 14
J gene: TRBJ2-3
clone size: NA
CDR3 protein: CASSIAGGADTQYF
CDR3 DNA: TGTGCCAGCAGTATTGCTGGGGGCGCAGATACGCAGTATTTT

V gene: TRBV4-1
D gene: NA
CDR3 length: 14
J gene: TRBJ2-1
clone size: NA
CDR3 protein: CASSRTRSEGEQFF
CDR3 DNA: TGCGCCAGCAGCCGAACGAGAAGCGAGGGTGAGCAGTTCTTC

V gene: TRBV6-6
D gene: TRBD1
CDR3 length: 14
J gene: TRBJ2-2
clone size: NA
CDR3 protein: CASSYPGGTGELFF
CDR3 DNA: TGTGCCAGCAGTTACCCAGGGGGTACCGGGGAGCTGTTTTTT

V gene: TRBV9
D gene: NA
CDR3 length: 15
J gene: TRBJ2-4
clone size: NA
CDR3 protein: CASSPRGRVKDIQYF
CDR3 DNA: TGTGCCAGCAGCCCCCGAGGGCGGGTGAAGGACATTCAGTACTTC

V gene: TRBV9
D gene: TRBD2
CDR3 length: 13
J gene: TRBJ2-7
clone size: NA
CDR3 protein: CASRSSGSHEQYF
CDR3 DNA: TGTGCCAGCAGGTCTAGCGGGAGCCACGAGCAGTACTTC

V gene: TRBV29-1
D gene: TRBD2
CDR3 length: 18
J gene: TRBJ2-2
clone size: NA
CDR3 protein: CSVEDQVASGTETGELFF
CDR3 DNA: TGCAGCGTTGAAGATCAGGTGGCTAGCGGGACGGAAACCGGGGAGCTGTTTTTT

V gene: TRBV9
D gene: TRBD1
CDR3 length: 17
J gene: TRBJ2-2
clone size: NA
CDR3 protein: CASSVRTGATNTGELFF
CDR3 DNA: TGTGCCAGCAGCGTACGGACAGGGGCCACGAACACCGGGGAGCTGTTTTTT

V gene: TRBV15
D gene: TRBD2
CDR3 length: 15
J gene: TRBJ2-7
clone size: NA
CDR3 protein: CATSEAGGPVYEQYF
CDR3 DNA: TGTGCCACCAGTGAAGCGGGAGGGCCAGTTTACGAGCAGTACTTC

V gene: TRBV11-2
D gene: TRBD1
CDR3 length: 15
J gene: TRBJ2-7
clone size: once
CDR3 protein: CASSLGDRVEYEQYF
CDR3 DNA: TGTGCCAGCAGCTTAGGGGACAGAGTGGAATACGAGCAGTACTTC

V gene: TRBV28
D gene: NA
CDR3 length: 13
J gene: TRBJ1-2
clone size: few
CDR3 protein: CASSTAENYGYTF
CDR3 DNA: TGTGCCAGCAGTACGGCGGAGAACTATGGCTACACCTTC

V gene: TRBV5-1
D gene: TRBD1
CDR3 length: 15
J gene: TRBJ1-2
clone size: NA
CDR3 protein: CASSLKGQGPPGYTF
CDR3 DNA: TGCGCCAGCAGCTTAAAGGGACAGGGGCCCCCGGGCTACACCTTC

V gene: TRBV2
D gene: TRBD2
CDR3 length: 14
J gene: TRBJ2-7
clone size: NA
CDR3 protein: CASSPTSGSREQYF
CDR3 DNA: TGTGCCAGCAGCCCGACTAGCGGGAGTCGAGAGCAGTACTTC